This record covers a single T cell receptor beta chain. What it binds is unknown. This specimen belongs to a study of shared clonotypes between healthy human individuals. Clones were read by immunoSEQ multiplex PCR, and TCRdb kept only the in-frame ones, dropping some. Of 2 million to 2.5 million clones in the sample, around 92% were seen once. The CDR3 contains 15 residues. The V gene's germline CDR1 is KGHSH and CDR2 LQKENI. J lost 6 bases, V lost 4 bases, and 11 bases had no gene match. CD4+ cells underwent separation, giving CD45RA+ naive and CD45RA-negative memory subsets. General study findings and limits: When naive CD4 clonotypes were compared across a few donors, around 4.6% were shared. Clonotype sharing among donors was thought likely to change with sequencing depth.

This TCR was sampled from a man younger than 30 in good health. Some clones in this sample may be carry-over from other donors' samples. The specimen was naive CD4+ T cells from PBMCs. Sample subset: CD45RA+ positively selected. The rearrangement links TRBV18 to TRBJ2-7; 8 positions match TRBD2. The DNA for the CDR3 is TGTGCCAGCTCACGTTCAGCGGGAGATCCGGGCGAGCAGTACTTC. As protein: CASSRSAGDPGEQYF. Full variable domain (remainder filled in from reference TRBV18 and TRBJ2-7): NAGVMQNPRHLVRRRGQEARLRCSPMKGHSHVYWYRQLPEEGLKFMVYLQKENIIDESGMPKERFSAEFPKEGPSILRIQQVVRGDSAAYFCASSRSAGDPGEQYFGPGTRLTVT.